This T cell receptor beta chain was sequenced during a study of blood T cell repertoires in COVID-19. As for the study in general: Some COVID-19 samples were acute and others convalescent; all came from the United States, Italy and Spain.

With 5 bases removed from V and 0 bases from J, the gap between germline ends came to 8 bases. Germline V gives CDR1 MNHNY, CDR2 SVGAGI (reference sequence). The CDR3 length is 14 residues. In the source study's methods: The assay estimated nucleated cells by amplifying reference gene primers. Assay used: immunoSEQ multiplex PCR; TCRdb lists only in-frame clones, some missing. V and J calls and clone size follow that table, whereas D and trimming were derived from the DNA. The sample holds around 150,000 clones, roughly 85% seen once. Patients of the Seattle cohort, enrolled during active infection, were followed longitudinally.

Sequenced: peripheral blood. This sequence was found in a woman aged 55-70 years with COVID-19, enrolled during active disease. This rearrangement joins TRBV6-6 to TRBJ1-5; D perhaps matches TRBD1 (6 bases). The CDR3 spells CASSGRGSNQPQHF. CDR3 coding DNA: TGTGCCAGCAGTGGCAGGGGTAGCAATCAGCCCCAGCATTTT.